The 17 T cell receptor beta chains below come from one sample, sequenced in a study of long-term antiretroviral therapy in people with HIV. Run at survey level, the immunoSEQ assay was version v3.0. Profiling relied on immunoSEQ multiplex PCR, and the TCRdb table lists in-frame clones only, not all of them. The table has tens of thousands of clones, roughly 82% seen once. The sequencing used unsorted PBMCs, collected 0.3 years after starting antiretroviral therapy. The receptors come from a man in his late teens or twenties with HIV.

The chain combines TRBV27 with TRBJ2-7, with a weak D call TRBD2 (5 bases). The CDR3 runs to 13 residues. V lost 6 bases and J lost 0, with 9 bases in between. Germline CDR1 MNHEY, CDR2 SMNVEV (reference sequence). The CDR3 here is CASREDGSYEQYF. The CDR3 region has the DNA TGTGCCAGCAGGGAGGACGGCTCCTACGAGCAGTACTTC.

The genes are TRBV6-6 and TRBJ1-2; no definite D call. Deletions cut 4 bases from V and 4 bases from J, with 10 bases between. The CDR3 is made up of 13 amino acids. Germline CDR1 MNHNY, CDR2 SVGAGI (reference sequence). The CDR3 DNA is TGTGCCAGCAGTTCGTACGGCCCCTATGGCTACACCTTC. This sequence encodes CASSSYGPYGYTF.

The J gene is TRBJ1-2, the V gene TRBV23-1; the match to TRBD1 covers 7 bases. TRBV23-1 has ORF status, its function being uncertain. J gave up 4 bases and V 3 bases, and 5 bases lay outside the gene matches. The CDR3 loop spans 14 amino acids. Written as DNA, the CDR3 is TGCGCCAGCAGTCACCCGACAGGGCCCTATGGCTACACCTTC. This encodes CASSHPTGPYGYTF.

The rearrangement joins TRBV5-1 to TRBJ1-3, with D possibly being TRBD1 (6 bases). Trimming removed 4 bases at V and 0 bases at J, with 11 bases between. Per germline, CDR1 SGHRS and CDR2 YFSETQ. The CDR3 loop spans 15 amino acids. The CDR3 DNA follows: TGCGCCAGCAGCCCCACGGACAGCTCTGGAAACACCATATATTTT. It yields the protein CASSPTDSSGNTIYF.

CDR3 sequence reads: CASSESNPPYNEQFF. CDR3 coding DNA: TGCGCCAGCAGTGAGTCTAACCCGCCCTACAATGAGCAGTTCTTC. The V gene is TRBV10-2, the J gene TRBJ2-1; D unclear. The V and J ends lost 0 bases and 2 bases respectively, with 8 bases between them. The CDR3 spans 15 residues. Germline loops: CDR1 WSHSY, CDR2 SAAADI.

This clone was counted a few times. The chain has TRBV29-1 and TRBJ2-7; D unclear. The V end lost 6 bases, the J end lost 0 bases, and 18 bases lay between the germline ends. The germline V gene encodes CDR1 SQVTM and CDR2 ANQGSEA. The CDR3 has 15 residues. The CDR3 nucleotides are TGCAGCGTCTACTTCCTAAACAGAGACTCCTACGAGCAGTACTTC. It codes for CSVYFLNRDSYEQYF.

The chain links TRBV25-1 to TRBJ1-1; D gene unclear. The V end lost 1 base, the J end lost 3 bases, and 9 bases lay between the germline ends. The V gene's germline CDR1 is MGHDK and CDR2 SYGVNS. There are 14 residues in the CDR3. CDR3 amino acids: CASSELTRDTEAFF. As DNA, the CDR3 is TGTGCCAGCAGTGAATTAACCCGGGACACTGAAGCTTTCTTT.

The rearrangement links TRBV10-3 to TRBJ1-4; no definite D call. From germline, CDR1 is ENHRY and CDR2 SYGVKD. V was cut by 4 bases and J by 4 bases, with 10 bases left in between. The CDR3 has 14 amino acids. CDR3 DNA: TGTGCCATCAGTGTCCAGGCCGATAATGAAAAACTGTTTTTT. Translating it yields CAISVQADNEKLFF.

The CDR3 loop reads CASSRRTGGSETQYF. For the CDR3, the DNA is TGTGCCAGCAGTCGCCGGACAGGGGGCTCGGAGACCCAGTACTTC. The chain carries TRBV6-5 and TRBJ2-5, with 11 bases that match TRBD1. CDR1 is MNHEY, CDR2 SVGAGI, per germline. There are 15 residues in the CDR3. Trimming at V came to 5 bases and at J to 5 bases, leaving 7 bases not matched to a gene.

V and J are TRBV2 and TRBJ1-5, with TRBD1 matching 7 bases. The J segment lost 6 bases and the V segment lost 2 bases, leaving 4 bases of the junction unmatched. The CDR3 runs to 14 residues. Looked up from germline, CDR1 is SNHLY and CDR2 is FYNNEI. The CDR3 loop reads CASSEQGGGQPQHF. CDR3 nucleotide sequence: TGTGCCAGCAGTGAACAGGGGGGGGGTCAGCCCCAGCATTTT.

This chain uses TRBV5-8 with TRBJ2-7; D is undetermined. Germline V gene data show CDR1 as SGHTS and CDR2 as YDEGEE. CDR3 size: 14 residues. V was trimmed by 0 bases and J by 9 bases, leaving 16 bases between them. The CDR3 region has the DNA TGTGCCAGCAGCTTGGAGGTCCCCCTTACGGGGCAGTACTTC. It is translated as CASSLEVPLTGQYF. The variable domain in full, completed from reference TRBV5-8 and TRBJ2-7, reads EAGVTQSPTHLIKTRGQQATLRCSPISGHTSVYWYQQALGLGLQFLLWYDEGEERNRGNFPPRFSGRQFPNYSSELNVNALELEDSALYLCASSLEVPLTGQYFGPGTRLTVT.

The gene calls are TRBV6-5 and TRBJ1-3, with a possible D match to TRBD1 (5 bases). The CDR3 loop spans 14 amino acids. V lost 6 bases, J lost 0 bases, and 9 bases lay in between. Germline V gene sequence: CDR1 MNHEY, CDR2 SVGAGI. The DNA of the CDR3 is TGTGCCAGCAGCGGGGCCTCCTCTGGAAACACCATATATTTT. It translates to CASSGASSGNTIYF.

CDR3 sequence reads: CASSQGSTGELFF. CDR3 DNA: TGTGCCAGCAGCCAGGGGTCCACCGGGGAGCTGTTTTTT. The J gene is TRBJ2-2, the V gene TRBV2; weak D call: TRBD1 (6 bases). The CDR3 spans 13 residues. Per the germline V gene, CDR1 is SNHLY and CDR2 is FYNNEI. V was trimmed by 6 bases and J by 4 bases, leaving 9 bases between them.

The chain uses TRBV28 and TRBJ2-7, with D uncertain. The CDR3 is 14 amino acids. From germline, CDR1 is MDHEN and CDR2 SYDVKM. Trimming cost V 5 bases and J 1 base, with 12 bases left between them. CDR3 amino acids: CASSPHGGSYEQYF. The CDR3 DNA reads TGTGCCAGCAGTCCCCACGGCGGTTCCTACGAGCAGTACTTC.

The V and J genes are TRBV19 and TRBJ1-5; 7 bases are a match to TRBD1. Germline V lookup: CDR1 LNHDA, CDR2 SQIVND (reference sequence). The length of the CDR3 is 14 residues. V was clipped by 5 bases and J by 6 bases; unmatched bases: 7. The CDR3 sequence: CASSGQGGSQPQHF. Here the CDR3 DNA reads TGTGCCAGTAGTGGCCAGGGGGGGAGTCAGCCCCAGCATTTT.

About this clone: Different DNA sequences within this sample yield the same CDR3. The V and J genes are TRBV5-6 and TRBJ2-7, with D tentatively TRBD2 (7 bases). The V gene lost 2 bases and the J gene lost 0 bases, with 12 bases spanning the gap. The length of the CDR3 is 15 residues. Germline V lookup: CDR1 SGHDT, CDR2 YYEEEE. The CDR3 reads CASSFRGGSSYEQYF. CDR3 nucleotide sequence: TGTGCCAGCAGCTTCCGCGGGGGCAGCTCCTACGAGCAGTACTTC.

V usage is TRBV14 and J usage is TRBJ2-3; either TRBD1 or TRBD2 may supply D (5 bases each). V was clipped by 1 base and J by 3 bases, with 11 bases between them. CDR3 size: 15 residues. Germline V gene sequence: CDR1 SGHDN, CDR2 FVKESK. Written as DNA, the CDR3 is TGTGCCAGCAGCCAAGTTGGGGGTCCTACAGATACGCAGTATTTT. Protein product: CASSQVGGPTDTQYF.